Following are 28 T cell receptor beta chains from one sample sequenced in a study of T cell repertoires in cytomegalovirus infection. Using its own MiXCR run on the reads, TCRdb lists one record per CDR3 protein. The repertoire holds just under 550,000 distinct CDR3 sequences, roughly 29% seen once, with roughly 13% in the top ten. Material: PBMCs. The receptors come from a human donor in good health (CMV status not recorded). Some clones in this sample may be carry-over from other donors' samples.

Comments on this clonotype: Germline and junction disagree at one end, which may indicate a read error. The chain carries TRBV2 and TRBJ1-1; 7 bases fit TRBD1. The CDR3 runs 14 residues. Germline V lookup: CDR1 SNHLY, CDR2 FYNNEI. CDR3 residues: CACRRRQGKTEAFF. The CDR3 DNA reads as TGTGCCTGCAGGCGTCGACAGGGAAAAACTGAAGCTTTCTTT.

The chain is built from TRBV5-4 and TRBJ1-2; perhaps TRBD1 as D (6 bases). Germline V gene sequence: CDR1 SGHNT, CDR2 YYREEE (reference sequence). This CDR3 has 16 amino acids. Trimming left V 4 bases short and J 5 bases short, with 21 bases between. Here the CDR3 DNA reads TGTGCCAGCAGCCGAGAGGTATTCCAGGGGATGTATGGCTACACCTTC. Translating gives CASSREVFQGMYGYTF.

This chain uses TRBV12-3 or TRBV12-4 with TRBJ2-4; either TRBD1 or TRBD2 may fit D (5 bases each). V dropped 6 bases and J dropped 2 bases, with 11 bases sitting between them. The CDR3 is 14 residues long. The CDR3 reads CASSGTRTKNIQYF. The CDR3 DNA reads as TGTGCCAGCAGCGGGACGAGGACCAAAAACATTCAGTACTTC.

This clonotype has more than one count but fewer than ten. The genes are TRBV9 and TRBJ2-2; no clear D gene. V lost 3 bases and J 8 bases, leaving 8 bases between the germline ends. CDR3 size: 12 residues. Per germline, CDR1 SGDLS and CDR2 YYNGEE. The CDR3 loop is CASSGPSGELFF. The CDR3 DNA reads TGTGCCAGCAGCGGACCCTCAGGGGAGCTGTTTTTT.

V and J are TRBV5-4 and TRBJ1-2; TRBD1 might be the D (5 bases). With 4 bases removed from V and 6 bases from J, the gap between germline ends came to 16 bases. The CDR3 length is 14 residues. Germline values: CDR1 SGHNT, CDR2 YYREEE (reference sequence). The CDR3 protein is CASSDDAGLNGYTF. Written as DNA, the CDR3 is TGTGCCAGCAGCGATGACGCGGGGCTTAATGGCTACACCTTC.

The rearrangement uses TRBV29-1 and TRBJ1-2, with D hard to call. This CDR3 is 15 amino acids long. Germline values: CDR1 SQVTM, CDR2 ANQGSEA. Trimming left V 4 bases short and J 8 bases short, with 23 bases between. CDR3 coding DNA: TGCAGCGTTGGAATAAGCGCAGGTTTTTCGGCCGGCTACACCTTC. The encoded protein is CSVGISAGFSAGYTF. The whole variable domain, filled in from reference TRBV29-1 and TRBJ1-2, reads SAVISQKPSRDICQRGTSLTIQCQVDSQVTMMFWYRQQPGQSLTLIATANQGSEATYESGFVIDKFPISRPNLTFSTLTVSNMSPEDSSIYLCSVGISAGFSAGYTFGSGTRLTVV.

This clonotype was detected many times. The J gene is TRBJ2-5, the V gene TRBV7-6, with 7 bases lining up with TRBD2. The CDR3 length is 14 residues. Germline V gene sequence: CDR1 SGHVS, CDR2 FNYEAQ. The V segment lost 3 bases and the J segment 0 bases; nucleotides outside the gene matches: 1. CDR3 in amino acids: CASSFSGDQETQYF. DNA for the CDR3: TGTGCCAGCAGCTTCAGCGGGGACCAAGAGACCCAGTACTTC.

This chain joins TRBV20-1 and TRBJ2-1, with D perhaps TRBD2 (5 bases). The CDR3 contains 12 residues. Trimming took off 4 bases at V and 9 bases at J, with 13 bases between the two ends. Germline V gene sequence: CDR1 DFQATT, CDR2 SNEGSKA (reference sequence). The CDR3 bases are TGCAGTGCTACTCCTAGCAATGTTGAGCAGTTCTTC. Encoded protein: CSATPSNVEQFF.

The V call is TRBV28, the J call TRBJ2-7; D ambiguous. Germline-derived CDR1 and CDR2 are MDHEN and SYDVKM. CDR3 length: 12 amino acids. V lost 2 bases and J 9 bases, leaving 11 bases between the germline ends. CDR3 protein: CASSLPQASQYF. The CDR3 DNA reads as TGTGCCAGCAGTTTACCCCAGGCGTCGCAGTACTTC.

This clonotype came up a few times. The chain couples TRBV20-1 to TRBJ1-1, with unresolved D. The length of the CDR3 is 14 residues. Deletions cut 6 bases from V and 1 base from J, with 15 bases between. CDR1 is DFQATT and CDR2 is SNEGSKA in the germline V gene (reference sequence). The CDR3 sequence is CSAKSGSENTEAFF. Written as DNA, the CDR3 is TGCAGTGCCAAATCTGGGTCCGAGAACACTGAAGCTTTCTTT.

The chain recombines TRBV10-3 with TRBJ1-4; 8 bases map to TRBD1. The CDR3 has 14 residues. Looked up from germline, CDR1 is ENHRY and CDR2 is SYGVKD. J was trimmed by 8 bases and V by 2 bases; bases with no gene match: 4. This chain's CDR3 is CAISEGQGPEKLFF. The CDR3 DNA reads TGTGCCATCAGTGAGGGACAGGGACCCGAAAAACTGTTTTTT.

In this sample, this clonotype turned up a few times. The V call is TRBV5-1, the J call TRBJ2-6, with TRBD1 matching 11 bases. Germline lookup yields CDR1 SGHRS and CDR2 YFSETQ. The CDR3 has 18 residues. With V trimmed by 4 bases and J by 0 bases, 6 bases remained unmatched. The CDR3 region is CASSVDRGRHSGANVLTF. The CDR3 region has the DNA TGCGCCAGCAGCGTGGACAGGGGGCGACACTCTGGGGCCAACGTCCTGACTTTC.

This clonotype was found a few times. This sequence joins TRBV19 and TRBJ2-5; the match to TRBD2 covers 9 bases. With 3 bases clipped from V and 5 bases from J, the junction kept 10 bases outside the gene matches. From germline, CDR1 is LNHDA and CDR2 SQIVND (reference sequence). The CDR3 is 16 amino acids. The CDR3 spells CASSMAVAGVGETQYF. The CDR3 DNA reads TGTGCCAGTAGTATGGCCGTAGCGGGAGTCGGGGAGACCCAGTACTTC.

This clonotype occurred many times. V is TRBV7-3 and J is TRBJ2-1; 8 bases line up with TRBD2. The germline CDR1 and CDR2 sequences are SGHTA and FQGTGA. V lost 2 bases, J lost 10 bases, and 7 bases stayed unmatched. The CDR3 runs 14 residues. In nucleotides, the CDR3 is TGTGCCAGCAGCTTAGGTCTTCGGGGGGGCGAGCAGTTCTTC. It specifies CASSLGLRGGEQFF.

The chain joins TRBV6-5 to TRBJ1-1; tentative D call: TRBD1 (6 bases). The V end lost 0 bases, the J end lost 0 bases, and 14 bases lay between the germline ends. The CDR3 is 17 residues long. CDR1 MNHEY and CDR2 SVGAGI come from the germline V gene. Here the CDR3 DNA reads TGTGCCAGCAGTTACTCGAGACAGGTGGGCATGAACACTGAAGCTTTCTTT. This translates into CASSYSRQVGMNTEAFF.

In its sample, this clonotype was seen a few times. This chain connects TRBV7-2 to TRBJ2-1; TRBD2 aligns across 10 bases. Germline lookup yields CDR1 SGHTA and CDR2 FQGNSA. V dropped 1 base and J dropped 5; count of bases not matched to a gene: 5. The CDR3 consists of 16 residues. The chain's CDR3 is CASSLGPSGGNNEQFF. The CDR3 coding sequence is TGTGCCAGCAGCTTAGGCCCTAGCGGGGGCAACAATGAGCAGTTCTTC.

The chain joins TRBV11-3 to TRBJ2-2; 8 bases line up with TRBD2. J gave up 2 bases and V 2 bases, and 10 bases lay outside the gene matches. From germline, CDR1 is SGHNT and CDR2 YENEEA. This CDR3 is 18 amino acids long. The CDR3 sequence is CASSLMVAGTTNTGELFF. Here the CDR3 DNA reads TGTGCCAGCAGCTTAATGGTAGCGGGAACCACTAACACCGGGGAGCTGTTTTTT.

The chain combines TRBV20-1 with TRBJ1-1, with D perhaps TRBD1 (6 bases). V was cut by 5 bases and J by 0 bases, with 13 bases left in between. This CDR3 has 14 residues. In germline, CDR1 is DFQATT, CDR2 SNEGSKA (reference sequence). CDR3 bases: TGCAGTGCTGACCCGGGACACTTGAACACTGAAGCTTTCTTT. Amino acids: CSADPGHLNTEAFF.

The chain links TRBV28 to TRBJ2-7, with D possibly matching TRBD1 (6 bases). CDR1 and CDR2 (germline): MDHEN, SYDVKM. CDR3 length equals 11 residues. Trimming took off 4 bases at V and 9 bases at J, with 10 bases between the two ends. In DNA form, the CDR3 reads TGTGCCAGCAGTTGGAGAGGGGGGCAGTACTTC. Translation: CASSWRGGQYF.

The chain employs TRBV30 and TRBJ1-5; D possibly corresponds to TRBD1 (5 bases). Germline values: CDR1 GTSNPN, CDR2 SVGIG (reference sequence). This CDR3 comprises 16 residues. Between the trimmed V and J ends, which lost 0 bases and 1 base, there was a span of 13 bases. DNA of the CDR3: TGTGCCTGGAGTGTACGGGGGGGGTTGAGCAATCAGCCCCAGCATTTT. Its protein is CAWSVRGGLSNQPQHF.

This chain connects TRBV10-2 to TRBJ2-7; a possible D gene is TRBD1 (5 bases). Germline V lookup: CDR1 WSHSY, CDR2 SAAADI. CDR3 length equals 15 residues. V shed 3 bases and J shed 2 bases, with 14 bases lying between them. This CDR3 reads CASSDGQLGAYEQYV. The CDR3 region has the DNA TGCGCCAGCAGTGATGGGCAGTTAGGGGCCTACGAGCAGTACGTC.

In regard to this clonotype: A much larger clone is a single base away; this may be a read error. The V and J genes are TRBV7-2 and TRBJ2-3; 7 bases are a match to TRBD2. The V and J ends lost 8 bases and 0 bases, in that order; junction bases with no gene match: 8. This CDR3 spans 15 amino acids. Germline V gene lookup returns CDR1 SGHTA and CDR2 FQGNSA. CDR3 nucleotide sequence: TGTGCCAGCGGCGATCTAGCGGCTAGCACAGATACGCAGTATTTT. It encodes CASGDLAASTDTQYF.

There are many counts of this clonotype. V is TRBV7-2 and J is TRBJ2-1, with TRBD2 identical over 7 bases. V was pared by 4 bases and J by 6 bases, with 6 bases of the junction left unmatched. The CDR3 contains 14 residues. Germline lookup yields CDR1 SGHTA and CDR2 FQGNSA. The CDR3 DNA reads TGTGCCAGCAGCTACAGCCGGGGGGTCAATGAGCAGTTCTTC. Translated: CASSYSRGVNEQFF.

Many counts were recorded for this clonotype. The rearrangement uses TRBV7-2 and TRBJ1-6; TRBD1 might be the D (5 bases). Germline V gives CDR1 SGHTA, CDR2 FQGNSA. The V end was cut by 8 bases, the J end by 0 bases, with 11 bases between. The CDR3 has 15 residues. CDR3 loop: CASGGASSYNSPLHF. The CDR3 bases are TGTGCCAGCGGTGGGGCGAGCTCCTATAATTCACCCCTCCACTTT.

There are many counts of this clonotype. This sequence joins TRBV2 and TRBJ2-5; D gene uncertain. Trimming removed 6 bases at V and 8 bases at J, with 10 bases between. The CDR3 totals 11 residues. Germline loops: CDR1 SNHLY, CDR2 FYNNEI. The CDR3 region has the DNA TGTGCCAGCAGCGAGAGAGAAACCCAGTACTTC. This encodes CASSERETQYF.

This clonotype has just a few counts. The chain recombines TRBV4-3 with TRBJ2-3, with TRBD2 identical over 8 bases. Germline CDR1 reads LGHNA; CDR2 reads YSLEER. The V gene end was trimmed by 5 bases and the J gene end by 3 bases; junction bases not matched to a gene: 7. This CDR3 comprises 15 residues. The CDR3 DNA is TGCGCCAGCAGCTACTCGGGACTAGGAACAGATACGCAGTATTTT. This translates into CASSYSGLGTDTQYF.

Written as DNA, the CDR3 is TGTGCCAGCAGCTTAAGCGAGGCCACGGGTGGCTACACCTTC. Residues: CASSLSEATGGYTF. The chain combines TRBV7-3 with TRBJ1-2; D remains ambiguous. CDR1 and CDR2 (germline): SGHTA, FQGTGA. This CDR3 has 14 residues. V was trimmed by 1 base and J by 7 bases, leaving 13 bases between them.

Only a few counts were recorded for this clonotype. This chain uses TRBV24-1 with TRBJ2-2; TRBD1 might be the D (6 bases). The CDR3 covers 16 residues. Germline lookup yields CDR1 KGHDR and CDR2 SFDVKD. Trimming removed 5 bases from V and 8 bases from J, with 20 bases in between. The CDR3 DNA sequence: TGTGCCACCAGTGCCCCTCGAGGACAGTTTTTAGGGGAGCTGTTTTTT. Its protein is CATSAPRGQFLGELFF.